This passage covers 18 T cell receptor beta chains from one sample sequenced in a study of cytomegalovirus exposure and HLA in healthy donors. The PCR employed 60 Vbeta primers together with 13 Jbeta primers. Measured with immunoSEQ multiplex PCR; TCRdb has only the in-frame clones, and not every one. The data hold roughly 100,000 clones, with about 62% observed a single time. Input material: PBMCs. These receptors came from a human donor in good health.

The chain uses TRBV7-6 and TRBJ2-1; possibly TRBD1 for D (5 bases). Germline loops: CDR1 SGHVS, CDR2 FNYEAQ. This CDR3 comprises 16 residues. V lost 6 bases, J lost 4 bases, and 19 bases lay in between. Here the CDR3 reads CASSPVGAVAYNEQFF. CDR3 DNA: TGTGCCAGCAGTCCTGTAGGGGCGGTGGCTTACAATGAGCAGTTCTTC.

The chain couples TRBV7-2 to TRBJ1-2; TRBD1 aligns across 8 bases. The length of the CDR3 is 13 residues. Germline-derived CDR1 and CDR2 are SGHTA and FQGNSA. V shed 5 bases and J 5 bases; nucleotides not matched to a gene: 4. The CDR3 is CASSITGGYGYTF. CDR3 coding DNA: TGTGCCAGCAGCATAACAGGGGGATATGGCTACACCTTC.

This chain links TRBV5-8 with TRBJ2-1; the match to TRBD2 covers 10 bases. Germline lookup yields CDR1 SGHTS and CDR2 YDEGEE. The CDR3 runs 16 residues. The J segment lost 3 bases and the V segment lost 0 bases, leaving 3 bases of the junction unmatched. The DNA of the CDR3 is TGTGCCAGCAGCTTGGCCCCTAGCGGGGGCTACAATGAGCAGTTCTTC. Protein sequence: CASSLAPSGGYNEQFF.

J is TRBJ2-7 and V is TRBV28; TRBD1 matches 11 bases. The trim removed 5 bases at V and 6 bases at J, leaving 15 bases unmatched. Germline V gene lookup returns CDR1 MDHEN and CDR2 SYDVKM. This CDR3 has 17 amino acids. CDR3 nucleotides: TGTGCCAGCAGTCCCCCGTACGGGACAGGGGGGATTGGCGAGCAGTACTTC. Its protein is CASSPPYGTGGIGEQYF.

The chain is built from TRBV30 and TRBJ1-2; D gene ambiguous. V was clipped by 0 bases and J by 4 bases, with 6 bases between them. CDR3 length equals 12 residues. Per the germline V gene, CDR1 is GTSNPN and CDR2 is SVGIG (reference sequence). DNA for the CDR3: TGTGCCTGGAGTGTATGCGGCTATGGCTACACCTTC. It is translated as CAWSVCGYGYTF.

The chain employs TRBV27 and TRBJ2-3, with 9 bases fitting TRBD1. This CDR3 has 13 amino acids. V was pared by 7 bases and J by 3 bases, with 2 bases of the junction left unmatched. Germline V gene data show CDR1 as MNHEY and CDR2 as SMNVEV (reference sequence). As DNA, the CDR3 is TGTGCCAGCACGGGGACAGGGACAGATACGCAGTATTTT. It encodes CASTGTGTDTQYF.

This chain links TRBV4-1 with TRBJ2-7, with D perhaps matching TRBD1 (5 bases). Trimming removed 7 bases from V and 3 bases from J, with 13 bases in between. CDR1 and CDR2 (germline): MGHRA, YSYEKL. The CDR3 runs 13 residues. The CDR3 region has the DNA TGCGCCAGCACGCCGCAGGGAAGCTACGAGCAGTACTTC. Amino acid sequence: CASTPQGSYEQYF.

This chain connects TRBV21-1 to TRBJ2-4; TRBD2 is the table's D call, not checked against the DNA. TRBV21-1 is designated a pseudogene. The CDR3 is 20 residues long. CDR3 DNA sequence: TGTGCCAGCAGCAAAGGGTATTTCGGGGAACTGCCTGGGGGGGAAAACATTCAGTACTTC. Translation gives CASSKGYFGELPGGENIQYF.

The chain employs TRBV5-4 and TRBJ2-3, with D tentatively TRBD1 (5 bases). Per the germline V gene, CDR1 is SGHNT and CDR2 is YYREEE (reference sequence). The CDR3 length is 15 residues. The germline V and J ends were trimmed by 5 bases and 0 bases, with 13 bases remaining between them. CDR3 sequence reads: CASSGSDRSTDTQYF. In DNA, the CDR3 is TGTGCCAGCAGTGGGTCCGACAGAAGCACAGATACGCAGTATTTT.

This clone occurred a few times. The chain combines TRBV19 with TRBJ1-5; D perhaps matches TRBD1 (5 bases). This CDR3 has 16 residues. Deletions cut 5 bases from V and 5 bases from J, with 19 bases between. From germline, CDR1 is LNHDA and CDR2 SQIVND (reference sequence). The DNA of the CDR3 is TGTGCCAGTAGTTCGGGGGGGATAGGTCTATATCAGCCCCAGCATTTT. Residues: CASSSGGIGLYQPQHF.

J is TRBJ2-7 and V is TRBV7-8, with 8 nucleotides matching TRBD2. Germline loops: CDR1 SGHVS, CDR2 FQNEAQ. The V and J ends lost 4 bases and 1 base, in that order; junction bases with no gene match: 12. The CDR3 runs to 17 residues. The CDR3 coding sequence is TGTGCCAGCAGCTGGGAACGAGGGACTAGAGGTTCCTACGAGCAGTACTTC. Residues: CASSWERGTRGSYEQYF.

With respect to this clone: Germline and junction disagree at one end, which may indicate a read error. The rearrangement joins TRBV9 to TRBJ2-1, with a possible D match to TRBD2 (5 bases). The germline CDR1 and CDR2 sequences are SGDLS and YYNGEE. The CDR3 sequence is 15 residues long. The CDR3 here is CAGSPSVGAHNEQFF. In DNA form, the CDR3 reads TGTGCCGGCAGCCCCTCAGTGGGAGCACACAATGAGCAGTTCTTC.

The chain couples TRBV28 to TRBJ2-7; 8 bases map to TRBD2. With 5 bases clipped from V and 2 bases from J, the junction kept 5 bases outside the gene matches. CDR3 length: 14 residues. Germline-derived CDR1 and CDR2 are MDHEN and SYDVKM. The CDR3 loop reads CASSQLAVAYEQYF. The CDR3 coding sequence is TGTGCCAGCAGTCAACTAGCGGTGGCCTACGAGCAGTACTTC.

In its sample, this clone was seen once. The CDR3 nucleotides are TGTGCCAGCAGCAAATTTTATCCGACAGGGGTTTGCTACAATGAGCAGTTCTTC. This encodes CASSKFYPTGVCYNEQFF. The chain links TRBV21-1 to TRBJ2-1; TRBD1 is taken as the D call from the table, unchecked against the DNA. TRBV21-1 is assigned pseudogene status. The CDR3 consists of 18 residues.

This clone was seen more than once but under ten times. The V and J genes are TRBV5-6 and TRBJ2-3; tentative D call: TRBD2 (5 bases). V dropped 6 bases and J dropped 4 bases, with 12 bases sitting between them. The CDR3 length is 13 residues. The germline V gene has CDR1 SGHDT and CDR2 YYEEEE. As DNA, the CDR3 is TGTGCCAGCACCCTGTGGGGAGCAGATACGCAGTATTTT. Translating gives CASTLWGADTQYF.

As to this clone: The germline gene is not matched at one end of the junction; a read error may be the cause. V usage is TRBV13 and J usage is TRBJ2-7, with 9 positions matching TRBD1. In germline, CDR1 is PRHDT, CDR2 FYEKMQ (reference sequence). The CDR3 loop spans 14 amino acids. The CDR3: CASSLGQGIDEQYF. The DNA for the CDR3 is TGTGCCAGCAGCCTAGGACAGGGGATCGACGAGCAGTACTTC.

The V and J genes are TRBV7-9 and TRBJ2-2; D may be TRBD2 (5 bases). CDR1 and CDR2 from the germline V gene are SEHNR and FQNEAQ (reference sequence). CDR3 size: 15 residues. The germline V and J ends were trimmed by 2 bases and 6 bases, with 13 bases remaining between them. The CDR3 DNA reads TGTGCCAGCAGCTTAAGGGAGCTGGAAGCCGGGGAGCTGTTTTTT. Translating gives CASSLRELEAGELFF. Using reference TRBV7-9 and TRBJ2-2 for the parts outside the CDR3, the full variable domain is DTGVSQNPRHKITKRGQNVTFRCDPISEHNRLYWYRQTLGQGPEFLTYFQNEAQLEKSRLLSDRFSAERPKGSFSTLEIQRTEQGDSAMYLCASSLRELEAGELFFGEGSRLTVL.

Only a few counts were recorded for this clone. The V call is TRBV4-2, the J call TRBJ2-1; 9 bases agree with TRBD1. This CDR3 comprises 14 residues. The V gene's germline CDR1 is LGHNA and CDR2 YNFKEQ. Unmatched junction bases numbered 8, after V lost 5 bases and J lost 9 bases. CDR3: CASSRDRDSGEQFF. In nucleotides, the CDR3 is TGTGCCAGCAGCAGGGACAGGGATTCGGGTGAGCAGTTCTTC.